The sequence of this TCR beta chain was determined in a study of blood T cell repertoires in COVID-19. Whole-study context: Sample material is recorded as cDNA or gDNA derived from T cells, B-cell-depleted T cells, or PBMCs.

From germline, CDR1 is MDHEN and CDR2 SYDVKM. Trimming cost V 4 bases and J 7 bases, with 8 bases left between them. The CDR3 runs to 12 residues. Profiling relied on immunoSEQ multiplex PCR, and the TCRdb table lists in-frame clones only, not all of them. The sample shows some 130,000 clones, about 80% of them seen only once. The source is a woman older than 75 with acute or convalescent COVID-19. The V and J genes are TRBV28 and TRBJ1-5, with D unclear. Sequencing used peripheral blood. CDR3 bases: TGTGCCAGCAGTTCCCTGGCCCAGCCCCAGCATTTT. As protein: CASSSLAQPQHF.